This is a list of T cell receptor beta chains from one sample in a study of T cell responses to AZD1222 COVID-19 vaccine. This table comes from immunoSEQ multiplex PCR, and its TCRdb copy is limited to in-frame clones, with some not included. The sample includes around 110,000 clones, 89% of them seen just once. The sequencing here drew on peripheral blood, taken on day 0 of AZD1222 vaccination. The receptors stem from an adult in good health. CDR3s leave out the opening cysteine and the closing phenylalanine or tryptophan. Size is omitted from some rows. Given values are once, few, many or a class for expanded clones.

>TRBV6-5|NA|13
ASSYSIEMNTEAF
>TRBV7-2|NA|11
ASSYNRNEKLF
>TRBV28|NA|15
ASSPYSGDTGGNGYT
>TRBV7-2|NA|12
ASSPDRGAYEQY
>TRBV5-1|NA|12
ASSSDRGLNEQY
>TRBV3-1/TRBV3-2|NA|13
ASSQGASSLYEQY
>TRBV9|once|12
ASSPGQGGQPQH
>TRBV6-1|NA|12
ASSEGLPPYEQY
>TRBV2|NA|9
AGLENYGYT
>TRBV7-2|NA|13
ASSLVGTGHTEAF
>TRBV27|NA|15
ASSSSSSLGNTGELF
>TRBV5-4|NA|12
ASRALGGPYGYT
>TRBV15|NA|13
ATRGDRWTNEKLF
>TRBV7-2|NA|10
ASSPGSSEQY
>TRBV4-3|NA|13
ASSRTGGNLYGYT
>TRBV5-1|NA|12
ASSLEGQNSPLH
>TRBV24-1|NA|12
ATSVRDREDGYT
>TRBV5-1|NA|13
ASSPAADSYNEQF
>TRBV7-2|NA|12
ASSPGLATDTQY
>TRBV5-1|NA|12
ASSSRTGGDEQY
>TRBV5-4|NA|11
ASSGGQGNTQY
>TRBV13|NA|16
ASSRRIIGTGGYGGYT
>TRBV4-1|NA|15
ASSREGTRDSNQPQH
>TRBV7-2|NA|12
ASSPPTGKDTQY
>TRBV6-1|NA|13
ASSDLGFPPYEQY
>TRBV7-2|NA|11
ASSFLGNGEQY
>TRBV24-1|NA|14
ATSDLGTSANNEQF
>TRBV7-3|NA|12
ASSLPGLYNEQF
>TRBV7-9|NA|13
ASSPRQGLSYGYT
>TRBV18|once|15
ASSPGTSGRAPHEQF
>TRBV6-4|NA|12
ASSPGEFNYGYT
>TRBV19|NA|13
ASTLRLPDYNEQF
>TRBV30|once|9
ASDRGGEGT
>TRBV7-3|NA|14
ASSLAGQPNTGELF
>TRBV9|NA|13
ASSVQVGWQETQY
>TRBV19|NA|13
ASSSRTASNQPQH
>TRBV9|NA|13
ASSVRGRGEETQY
>TRBV7-2|NA|13
ASSPTGTPMETQY
>TRBV27|once|14
ASSNSRGTGNQPQH